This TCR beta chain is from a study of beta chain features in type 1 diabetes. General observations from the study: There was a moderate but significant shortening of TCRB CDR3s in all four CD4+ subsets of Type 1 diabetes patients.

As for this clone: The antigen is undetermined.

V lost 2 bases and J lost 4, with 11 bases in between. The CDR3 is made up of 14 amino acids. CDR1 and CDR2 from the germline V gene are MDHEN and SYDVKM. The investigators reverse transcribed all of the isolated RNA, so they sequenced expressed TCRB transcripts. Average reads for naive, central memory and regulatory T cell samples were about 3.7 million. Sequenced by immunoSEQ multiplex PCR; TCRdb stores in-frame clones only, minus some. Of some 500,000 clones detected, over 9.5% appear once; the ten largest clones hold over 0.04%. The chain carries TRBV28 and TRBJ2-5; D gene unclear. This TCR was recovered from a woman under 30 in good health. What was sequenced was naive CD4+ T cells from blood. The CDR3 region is CASSLPTGVETQYF. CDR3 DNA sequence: TGTGCCAGCAGTTTACCGACTGGGGTAGAGACCCAGTACTTC.